The rows below give T cell receptor beta chains drawn from one sample of a study of CD8+CD57+ T cells in acquired aplastic anemia. MiXCR was run by TCRdb on the reads, yielding one entry per CDR3 protein. The sample lists some 410,000 distinct CDR3 sequences, under 80% occurring once. Sequences were obtained from sorted CD4+, CD8+, or CD8+CD57+ T cells (not recorded which) from PBMCs. The receptors shown here come from a human donor in good health, serving as a control. CDR3s include the opening cysteine and the closing phenylalanine or tryptophan.

j_call	v_call	cdr3_aa
TRBJ2-6	TRBV19	CASTPTGGYTSGANVLTF
TRBJ1-2	TRBV4-3	CASSHGTGINYGYTF
TRBJ1-2	TRBV25-1	CASRPSRGGDGYTF
TRBJ2-5	TRBV7-2	CASSQGGTNETQYF
TRBJ2-3	TRBV12-3/TRBV12-4	CASSTNRGTDTQYF
TRBJ1-1	TRBV3-1	CASSQEVGNTEAFF
TRBJ2-1	TRBV7-9	CASSPGTATYNEQFF
TRBJ2-3	TRBV7-2	CASSLRRTGQTDTQYF
TRBJ1-2	TRBV24-1	CATSVGTAGYTF
TRBJ2-7	TRBV29-1	CSASVAYEQYF
TRBJ1-2	TRBV12-3/TRBV12-4	CAITVGENYGYTF
TRBJ2-5	TRBV5-6	CASSRTGGEVIRETQYF
TRBJ1-3	TRBV7-8	CASSLATGSFGNTIYF
TRBJ2-7	TRBV7-2	CASSLASVASVLTYF
TRBJ1-5	TRBV9	CASSVGQSINQPQHF
TRBJ1-6	TRBV20-1	CSANLDRNSPLHF
TRBJ1-2	TRBV6-5	CASSYGQANYGYTF
TRBJ1-5	TRBV20-1	CSAREGWEETQHF
TRBJ1-6	TRBV7-2	CASSLEQSFQYGPLHF
TRBJ2-7	TRBV19	CASSRDQRSYEQYF
TRBJ1-4	TRBV12-3/TRBV12-4	CASTSFGGGRANEKLFF
TRBJ2-5	TRBV30	CACTQGARETQYF
TRBJ2-2	TRBV11-2	CASSLLGQGTGELFF
TRBJ2-5	TRBV10-3	CASSYSGPEQPQYF
TRBJ2-5	TRBV3-1	CASSLADRAFQETQYF
TRBJ1-6	TRBV7-2	CASSQRGGDYSPLHF
TRBJ2-3	TRBV25-1	CASSASSASWTGTDTQYF
TRBJ1-1	TRBV7-8	CASSLSSVAEAFF
TRBJ1-2	TRBV10-3	CAISESAGGIMEGYTF
TRBJ1-4	TRBV7-9	CASSTLTGEREKLFF
TRBJ2-3	TRBV5-6	CASSEKGPDTQYF
TRBJ2-5	TRBV6-2/TRBV6-3	CASSYIPGTGGETQYF
TRBJ2-2	TRBV20-1	CSATGTPTGELFF
TRBJ1-2	TRBV9	CASTLAQSDPMSTF
TRBJ2-5	TRBV19	CASSNQGGWETQYF
TRBJ2-3	TRBV7-2	CASSRRDSPGADTQYF
TRBJ2-1	TRBV11-2	CASSFNPSPLNEQFF
TRBJ1-1	TRBV5-6	CASSRDGELNTEAFF
TRBJ2-5	TRBV24-1	CATSEARDRKETQYF
TRBJ2-1	TRBV9	CASSVETPGRGNEQFF